This T cell receptor (beta chain) was profiled in a study of radiotherapy plus CTLA-4 blockade in lung cancer listed by TCRdb under 2018. Notes on the research overall: Among the enrolled patients, about 19% had an objective response, and less than 40% reached disease control.

This clone turned up a few times. What this receptor recognizes is not known. Base qualities were left out, and no much larger clone turns up one base away. General conclusions and limits of the study: After treatment with radiotherapy and ipilimumab, TCR clones that originated in tumors expanded in peripheral blood. Increased serum interferon-beta after radiation, together with early dynamic changes in blood T cell clones, were reported to be the strongest predictors of response.

In this study, focal radiation therapy paired with CTLA-4 blockade (ipilimumab) was tested in patients who had chemo-refractory metastatic non-small-cell lung cancer. The library was produced with the immunoSEQ multiplex PCR assay. The source is immuneACCESS, and TCRdb retained only in-frame sequences with V and J called. Part of the clones is not carried over; for the studies checked, unresolved V genes explain less than half of this, and the remainder is unexplained. The sample contains 30,000 or so clones, less than 75% of them found a single time. Jointly, the top ten make up 4% of the sample. The germline V gene sets CDR1 to SGHRS and CDR2 to YFSETQ. Relative to germline, V is missing 6 bases and J is missing 4 bases, with 13 bases of the junction outside any gene match. The CDR3 runs 17 residues from the cysteine to the phenylalanine. The entry retains the CDR3 DNA only, 51 bases that are in frame from base 1.

The source material was peripheral blood, sampled from a patient treated with radiotherapy plus ipilimumab. This chain is built from TRBV5-1 and TRBJ2-3, with 11 junctional bases fitting TRBD2. This clonotype was obtained from a human donor with non-small cell lung cancer who had stable disease on radiotherapy plus ipilimumab. The CDR3 region has the sequence CASKPSTSGSISDTQYF. Here is the DNA: TGCGCCAGCAAACCCTCTACTAGCGGGAGCATCTCAGATACGCAGTATTTT.